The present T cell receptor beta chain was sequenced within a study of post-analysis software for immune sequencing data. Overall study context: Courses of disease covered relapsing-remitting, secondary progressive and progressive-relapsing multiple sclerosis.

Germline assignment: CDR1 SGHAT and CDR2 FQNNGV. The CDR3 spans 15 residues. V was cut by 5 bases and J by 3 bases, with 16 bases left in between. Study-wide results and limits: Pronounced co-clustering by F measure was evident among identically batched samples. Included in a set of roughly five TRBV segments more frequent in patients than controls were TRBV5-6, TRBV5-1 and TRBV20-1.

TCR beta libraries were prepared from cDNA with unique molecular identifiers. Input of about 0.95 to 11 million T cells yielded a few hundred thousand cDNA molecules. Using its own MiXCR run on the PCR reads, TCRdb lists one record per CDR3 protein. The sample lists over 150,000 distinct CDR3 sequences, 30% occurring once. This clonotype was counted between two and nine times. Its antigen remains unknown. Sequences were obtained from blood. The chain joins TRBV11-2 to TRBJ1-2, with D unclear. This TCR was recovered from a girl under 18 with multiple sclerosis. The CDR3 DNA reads TGTGCCAGCAGCGCCTCACAGAGGGCCCACTATGGCTACACCTTC. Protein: CASSASQRAHYGYTF.